A selection of T cell receptor beta chains follows, all from one sample in a study of blood T cell repertoires in COVID-19. Using immunoSEQ multiplex PCR, the repertoire was profiled, and TCRdb retains in-frame clones only, with some absent. This sample has roughly 20,000 clones, with 89% found just once. Sequencing used peripheral blood. These receptor sequences come from a human donor with active COVID-19. The donor label of this sample is uncertain. Both conserved end residues are part of each CDR3. The D gene is left open where the match is weak. Clone size appears in some rows only: once, few, many, or a class for an expanded clone.

d_call j_call v_call clone_size cdr3_aa cdr3_nt
- TRBJ2-1 TRBV27 - CASSSNPLRAAHNWGEQFF TGTGCCAGCAGTTCGAACCCCCTTCGAGCGGCCCACAATTGGGGTGAGCAGTTCTTC
TRBD2 TRBJ2-3 TRBV25-1 - CASSNSGRSTDTQYF TGTGCCAGCAGTAATAGCGGGAGAAGCACAGATACGCAGTATTTT
- TRBJ1-2 TRBV5-6 - CASSLRGTVHGYTF TGTGCCAGCAGCTTACGGGGGACGGTCCATGGCTACACCTTC
TRBD1 TRBJ2-1 TRBV29-1 few CSVEVWDSKYNEQFF TGCAGCGTTGAAGTATGGGACAGTAAGTACAATGAGCAGTTCTTC
TRBD2 TRBJ2-5 TRBV9 - CASSVGLAGTEETQYF TGTGCCAGCAGCGTAGGACTAGCGGGTACAGAAGAGACCCAGTACTTC
TRBD1 TRBJ1-2 TRBV27 once CASSTQIRAGTGGDGYTF TGTGCCAGCAGTACTCAAATCAGGGCGGGCACAGGGGGGGATGGCTACACCTTC
TRBD2 TRBJ2-6 TRBV2 - CASIMTSGISGANVLTF TGTGCCAGCATTATGACTAGCGGTATCTCTGGGGCCAACGTCCTGACTTTC
TRBD1 TRBJ2-7 TRBV10-2 - CASSYRGIEYEQYF TGCGCCAGCAGCTACAGGGGAATCGAATACGAGCAGTACTTC
- TRBJ2-1 TRBV5-1 - CASSLGGWAGNEQFF TGCGCCAGCAGCTTGGGAGGATGGGCGGGCAATGAGCAGTTCTTC
- TRBJ1-2 TRBV7-3 - CASSLTIQGSGYTF TGTGCCAGCAGCTTAACGATTCAGGGATCCGGCTACACCTTC
TRBD1 TRBJ1-5 TRBV18 - CASSPGTGTGPQHF TGTGCCAGCTCACCGGGGACAGGTACCGGGCCCCAGCATTTT
TRBD1 TRBJ2-1 TRBV19 - CASSVPGQWNEQFF TGTGCCAGTAGTGTTCCGGGACAGTGGAATGAGCAGTTCTTC
TRBD2 TRBJ2-7 TRBV6-2/TRBV6-3 - CASSYRGTSHYEQYF TGTGCCAGCAGTTACCGTGGGACTAGCCACTACGAGCAGTACTTC